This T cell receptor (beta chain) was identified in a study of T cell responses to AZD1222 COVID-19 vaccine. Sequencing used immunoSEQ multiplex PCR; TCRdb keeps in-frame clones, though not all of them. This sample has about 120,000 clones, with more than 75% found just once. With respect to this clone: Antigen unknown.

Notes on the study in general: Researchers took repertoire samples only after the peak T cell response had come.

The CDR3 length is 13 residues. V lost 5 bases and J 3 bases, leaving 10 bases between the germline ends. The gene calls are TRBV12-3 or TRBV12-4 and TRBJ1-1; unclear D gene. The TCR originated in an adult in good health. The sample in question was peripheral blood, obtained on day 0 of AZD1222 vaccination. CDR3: CASSLTRDTEAFF. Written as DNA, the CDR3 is TGTGCCAGCAGTCTTACAAGGGACACTGAAGCTTTCTTT.